These T cell receptor beta chains were read from a single sample in a study of blood T cell repertoires in COVID-19. Method: immunoSEQ multiplex PCR; TCRdb's copy keeps in-frame clones and lacks some. The sample comprises 250,000 to 300,000 clones, around 92% of which are singletons, and 11% rests with the top ten. Sequences were obtained from peripheral blood. These receptors were collected from a woman aged 25 to 39 with COVID-19, enrolled during active disease. Each CDR3 is given with its conserved first and last residue. Fields, in order: V gene, D gene, clone size, J gene, CDR3 DNA, CDR3 protein. D genes are given only for firm matches. The size of a clone is reported for some rows only, either as once, few or many, or as a class for expanded clones.

v_call: TRBV5-1
d_call: TRBD2
clone_size: NA
j_call: TRBJ2-5
cdr3_nt: TGCGCCAGTCGACTAGCGGGGGGCTCGTACCAAGAGACCCAGTACTTC
cdr3_aa: CASRLAGGSYQETQYF

v_call: TRBV5-1
d_call: TRBD1
clone_size: once
j_call: TRBJ1-2
cdr3_nt: TGCGCCAGCAGCTCCTACATGGACAGGGCTAACTATGGCTACACCTTC
cdr3_aa: CASSSYMDRANYGYTF

v_call: TRBV5-6
d_call: NA
clone_size: NA
j_call: TRBJ2-7
cdr3_nt: TGTGCCAGCAGCTTGGGGACAGCGAACCTTTACGAGCAGTACTTC
cdr3_aa: CASSLGTANLYEQYF

v_call: TRBV6-2/TRBV6-3
d_call: NA
clone_size: NA
j_call: TRBJ2-3
cdr3_nt: TGTGCCAGCAGTTTCCGCGCCTTTAGTGTCAATACGCAGTATTTT
cdr3_aa: CASSFRAFSVNTQYF

v_call: TRBV11-2
d_call: NA
clone_size: NA
j_call: TRBJ2-2
cdr3_nt: TGTGCCAGCAGCTTAGGACAGACCAGGGATCACGCCTATAACCTGTTTTTT
cdr3_aa: CASSLGQTRDHAYNLFF

v_call: TRBV4-1
d_call: NA
clone_size: NA
j_call: TRBJ2-7
cdr3_nt: TGCGCCAGCAGCCAAGAGGGGGGGGCGCTCAACGAGCAGTACTTC
cdr3_aa: CASSQEGGALNEQYF

v_call: TRBV19
d_call: NA
clone_size: NA
j_call: TRBJ1-2
cdr3_nt: TGTGCCAGTAGTATCACGGGGGATTCGAATGGCTACACCTTC
cdr3_aa: CASSITGDSNGYTF

v_call: TRBV12-5
d_call: NA
clone_size: NA
j_call: TRBJ2-3
cdr3_nt: TGTGCTAGTGGTTTGGAGGCGGGGGATACGCAGTATTTT
cdr3_aa: CASGLEAGDTQYF

v_call: TRBV28
d_call: TRBD2
clone_size: NA
j_call: TRBJ2-2
cdr3_nt: TGTGCCAGCAGTTTAACCGGGGGGGCTCCCGGGGAGCTGTTTTTT
cdr3_aa: CASSLTGGAPGELFF

v_call: TRBV19
d_call: NA
clone_size: NA
j_call: TRBJ2-2
cdr3_nt: TGTGCCATAGTATTCGGTCCCGGGGAGCTGTTTTTT
cdr3_aa: CAIVFGPGELFF

v_call: TRBV9
d_call: TRBD2
clone_size: NA
j_call: TRBJ2-2
cdr3_nt: TGTGCCAGCAGGCCGGGACTAGCGGGGGGTAAGGCCGGGGAGCTGTTTTTT
cdr3_aa: CASRPGLAGGKAGELFF

v_call: TRBV28
d_call: TRBD1
clone_size: NA
j_call: TRBJ1-6
cdr3_nt: TGTGCCAGCAACGCACAGGGGGCGTCGTGGTATAATTCACCCCTCCACTTT
cdr3_aa: CASNAQGASWYNSPLHF

v_call: TRBV10-2
d_call: TRBD2
clone_size: NA
j_call: TRBJ2-2
cdr3_nt: TGCGCCAGCAGTGTAGCGGGGGGCCCCAGTGAGGAGCTGTTTTTT
cdr3_aa: CASSVAGGPSEELFF

v_call: TRBV5-1
d_call: TRBD1
clone_size: NA
j_call: TRBJ1-1
cdr3_nt: TGCGCCAGCAGCGGAGGGACAGGGAACACTGAAGCTTTCTTT
cdr3_aa: CASSGGTGNTEAFF